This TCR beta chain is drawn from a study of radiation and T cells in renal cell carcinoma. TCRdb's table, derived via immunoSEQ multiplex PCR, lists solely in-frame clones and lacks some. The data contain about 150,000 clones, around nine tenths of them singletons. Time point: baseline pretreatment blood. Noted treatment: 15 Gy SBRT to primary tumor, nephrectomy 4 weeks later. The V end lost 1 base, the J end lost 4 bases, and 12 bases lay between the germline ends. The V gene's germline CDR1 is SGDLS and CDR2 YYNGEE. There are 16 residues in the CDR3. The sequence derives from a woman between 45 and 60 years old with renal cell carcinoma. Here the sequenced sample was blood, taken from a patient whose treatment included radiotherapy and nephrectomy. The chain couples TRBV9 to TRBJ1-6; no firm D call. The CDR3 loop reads CASSVIPGGYNSPLHF. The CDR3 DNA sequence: TGTGCCAGCAGCGTAATCCCGGGCGGGTATAATTCACCCCTCCACTTT.